Presented here are 28 T cell receptor beta chains from one specimen sequenced in a study of blood T cells in healthy people across ages. It was with a sample-barcoded 5' primer and a J-beta primer mix that a second PCR of roughly 7 to 12 cycles was run. One entry per CDR3 protein results from TCRdb running MiXCR on the 5' RACE reads. The table has fewer than 2,000,000 distinct CDR3 sequences, about 35% seen once. Sequenced: blood. The receptors derive from a woman in her twenties or thirties in good health.

The J gene is TRBJ2-3, the V gene TRBV5-1; D unclear. CDR1 and CDR2 (germline): SGHRS, YFSETQ. The CDR3 is 13 amino acids. Trimming pared 4 bases from V and 1 base from J, leaving 7 bases between. This chain's CDR3 is CASSPYGTDTQYF. The DNA of the CDR3 is TGCGCCAGCAGCCCTTATGGCACAGATACGCAGTATTTT.

V usage is TRBV29-1 and J usage is TRBJ1-2; D is possibly TRBD1 (6 bases). Germline V lookup: CDR1 SQVTM, CDR2 ANQGSEA. Trimming shortened V by 7 bases and J by 4 bases, and 13 bases separated the two germline ends. This CDR3 has 12 amino acids. The DNA of the CDR3 is TGCAGCGGTGCGTGGGGGCCCTATGGCTACACCTTC. Translation: CSGAWGPYGYTF.

The chain links TRBV20-1 to TRBJ1-3, with 11 nucleotides matching TRBD1. With V trimmed by 3 bases and J by 2 bases, 3 bases remained unmatched. Germline values: CDR1 DFQATT, CDR2 SNEGSKA (reference sequence). The CDR3 is 15 amino acids. The CDR3 sequence: CSARGQGGAGNTIYF. For the CDR3, the DNA is TGCAGTGCTAGGGGACAGGGGGGCGCTGGAAACACCATATATTTT.

This clonotype occurred many times. V is TRBV4-2 and J is TRBJ2-7; D is possibly TRBD2 (6 bases). Germline values: CDR1 LGHNA, CDR2 YNFKEQ. With 3 bases removed from V and 6 bases from J, the gap between germline ends came to 12 bases. CDR3 length equals 13 residues. The CDR3 region has the DNA TGTGCCAGCAGCCAGCACCCCGGGGGCGAGCAGTACTTC. Translated: CASSQHPGGEQYF.

This clonotype was counted only a few times. This rearrangement joins TRBV5-1 to TRBJ2-3; D may be TRBD2 (5 bases). CDR1 is SGHRS and CDR2 is YFSETQ in the germline V gene. The CDR3 has 16 residues. Trimming removed 5 bases from V and 0 bases from J, with 16 bases in between. The CDR3 nucleotides are TGCGCCAGCAGTCCTATACGCGGGCGGAGCACAGATACGCAGTATTTT. Translation gives CASSPIRGRSTDTQYF.

The CDR3 nucleotides are TGTGCCAGCAGTCCCAGGAACCTAGCCCCCGGCACAGATACGCAGTATTTT. Its translation: CASSPRNLAPGTDTQYF. The chain links TRBV6-1 to TRBJ2-3, with D possibly TRBD2 on 5 matching bases. The CDR3 loop spans 17 amino acids. Trimming shortened V by 5 bases and J by 1 base, and 19 bases separated the two germline ends. Germline CDR1 is MNHNS and CDR2 is SASEGT.

The chain recombines TRBV6-2 or TRBV6-3 with TRBJ1-2; D not resolved. Trimming shortened V by 0 bases and J by 8 bases, and 13 bases separated the two germline ends. This CDR3 region has 14 residues. The germline CDR1 and CDR2 sequences are MNHEY and SVGEGT. CDR3 coding DNA: TGTGCCAGCAGTTACTCGAGGAGCGGCATGGGCTACACCTTC. Translation gives CASSYSRSGMGYTF.

The chain recombines TRBV24-1 with TRBJ2-1, with 7 bases matching TRBD2. Trimming cost V 4 bases and J 10 bases; bases outside gene matches: 6. Germline-derived CDR1 and CDR2 are KGHDR and SFDVKD. CDR3 length: 13 amino acids. CDR3 nucleotide sequence: TGTGCCACCAGTGACCCCCCCGGGAGGGAGCAGTTCTTC. The encoded protein is CATSDPPGREQFF.

The rearrangement joins TRBV20-1 to TRBJ2-5, with TRBD2 identical over 10 bases. Germline loops: CDR1 DFQATT, CDR2 SNEGSKA (reference sequence). Trimming took 3 bases from V and 5 from J; bases not matched to a gene: 18. There are 18 residues in the CDR3. The CDR3 DNA is TGCAGTGCTAGTTACACAGCGGGAGGGCCTTTGGGGACGGAGACCCAGTACTTC. Protein product: CSASYTAGGPLGTETQYF.

The V and J genes are TRBV27 and TRBJ2-5, with D possibly matching TRBD1 (6 bases). Trimming cost V 5 bases and J 2 bases, with 21 bases left between them. The germline V gene encodes CDR1 MNHEY and CDR2 SMNVEV (reference sequence). The CDR3 totals 17 residues. The CDR3 DNA is TGTGCCAGCAGTAAAACCCACCCGGGACACCTTCAAGAGACCCAGTACTTC. It codes for CASSKTHPGHLQETQYF.

This clonotype was counted only a few times. The J gene is TRBJ2-7, the V gene TRBV4-2; D unclear. V was cut by 0 bases and J by 5 bases, with 11 bases left in between. The CDR3 loop spans 14 amino acids. Germline assignment: CDR1 LGHNA and CDR2 YNFKEQ. The DNA for the CDR3 is TGTGCCAGCAGCCAAGATTTGTTCGTAGACGAGCAGTACTTC. Its translation is CASSQDLFVDEQYF.

In regard to this clonotype: A much larger clone is a single base away; this may be a read error. The chain carries TRBV10-3 and TRBJ2-5; D remains unclear. Germline V CDR1 and CDR2: ENHRY, SYGVKD. The CDR3 consists of 18 residues. The chain's CDR3 is CAVSESNVFKDGEETQYF. CDR3 in DNA: TGTGCCGTCAGTGAGTCGAACGTATTTAAGGACGGAGAAGAGACCCAGTACTTC.

Only a few counts were recorded for this clonotype. This chain uses TRBV27 with TRBJ1-1; D is undetermined. V was shortened by 1 base and J by 0 bases, with 3 bases between the two germline ends. The CDR3 extends over 13 amino acids. Per the germline V gene, CDR1 is MNHEY and CDR2 is SMNVEV (reference sequence). The CDR3 DNA is TGTGCCAGCAGTTTATATGTGAACACTGAAGCTTTCTTT. Its protein product is CASSLYVNTEAFF.

This clonotype appeared a few times. This rearrangement joins TRBV20-1 to TRBJ2-4; D is ambiguous. The J call is in doubt because the DNA end fits TRBJ2-7 better. The CDR3 loop spans 14 amino acids. Per the germline V gene, CDR1 is DFQATT and CDR2 is SNEGSKA (reference sequence). CDR3 sequence (DNA): TGCAGTGCGCGCCGGGCCCAGGCCCTCTACGAGCAGTACTTC. It encodes CSARRAQALYEQYF.

This clonotype has a handful of counts. The chain uses TRBV9 and TRBJ2-1, with 9 bases fitting TRBD2. CDR3 length: 13 amino acids. V lost 7 bases and J lost 6; bases outside the gene matches: 5. From germline, CDR1 is SGDLS and CDR2 YYNGEE. The CDR3 nucleotides read TGTGCCAGCCAGACTAGCGGATCCAATGAGCAGTTCTTC. This codes for CASQTSGSNEQFF.

The V call is TRBV6-5, the J call TRBJ2-1; maybe TRBD2 (5 bases). This CDR3 has 14 residues. Between the trimmed V and J ends, which lost 3 bases and 6 bases, there was a span of 12 bases. The V gene's germline CDR1 is MNHEY and CDR2 SVGAGI. The CDR3 DNA reads as TGTGCCAGCAGTTATGAGGGATCGGGCAATGAGCAGTTCTTC. This codes for CASSYEGSGNEQFF.

The chain links TRBV6-5 to TRBJ2-7; 10 bases map to TRBD2. Per germline, CDR1 MNHEY and CDR2 SVGAGI. The CDR3 runs to 18 residues. V was pared by 4 bases and J by 2 bases, with 14 bases of the junction left unmatched. Here the CDR3 DNA reads TGTGCCAGCAGTTCAGAATCCGTAACTAGCGGGACGACCTACGAGCAGTACTTC. This sequence encodes CASSSESVTSGTTYEQYF.

The chain carries TRBV2 and TRBJ2-3; TRBD2 matches 14 bases. The CDR3 consists of 15 residues. Germline V lookup: CDR1 SNHLY, CDR2 FYNNEI. V was clipped by 10 bases and J by 6 bases; unmatched bases: 9. CDR3 loop: CAIRGGLAGVDTQYF. The CDR3 region has the DNA TGTGCCATCAGAGGGGGACTAGCGGGGGTGGATACGCAGTATTTT.

This rearrangement joins TRBV11-1 to TRBJ2-7, with 12 bases aligning to TRBD2. Losses at the gene ends were 3 bases for V and 3 bases for J; bases not matched to a gene: 9. This CDR3 has 17 amino acids. Germline V gene data show CDR1 as SGHAT and CDR2 as FQDESV (reference sequence). CDR3 residues: CASSLAPTSGGGYEQYF. CDR3 nucleotides: TGTGCCAGCAGCTTGGCCCCGACTAGCGGGGGAGGCTACGAGCAGTACTTC.

This chain links TRBV29-1 with TRBJ1-2; TRBD1 is a possible D gene (6 bases). Germline V gene sequence: CDR1 SQVTM, CDR2 ANQGSEA. The ends were cut back, 7 bases at V and 8 bases at J, with 20 bases in the middle. This CDR3 has 13 amino acids. The CDR3 coding sequence is TGCAGCGGAAGGCTCACTACAGGGCAAGGCTACACCTTC. Its translation is CSGRLTTGQGYTF.

The V call is TRBV6-5, the J call TRBJ2-3, with TRBD1 as a possible D gene (6 bases). The V and J ends lost 3 bases and 8 bases respectively, with 12 bases between them. The CDR3 totals 13 residues. The germline V gene has CDR1 MNHEY and CDR2 SVGAGI. The CDR3 DNA sequence: TGTGCCAGCAGTTATAAGGGGGTGGGTACGCAGTATTTT. It is translated as CASSYKGVGTQYF.

The V and J genes are TRBV20-1 and TRBJ2-5, with 9 positions matching TRBD2. The CDR3 sequence is 14 residues long. CDR1 is DFQATT and CDR2 is SNEGSKA in the germline V gene (reference sequence). The junction had 2 bases not matched to a gene; V was cut back by 3 bases and J by 0 bases. In nucleotides, the CDR3 is TGCAGTGCTAGCGGCGGGAGGGACCAAGAGACCCAGTACTTC. As protein: CSASGGRDQETQYF.

The table lists this clonotype with many counts. This chain links TRBV12-3 or TRBV12-4 with TRBJ2-1; D is unclear. V was trimmed by 6 bases and J by 4 bases, leaving 7 bases between them. The CDR3 runs to 12 residues. CDR3 sequence (DNA): TGTGCCAGCAGCTTTAATTACAATGAGCAGTTCTTC. This sequence encodes CASSFNYNEQFF.

Comments on this clonotype: Here the CDR3 omits its conserved ending phenylalanine or tryptophan, so a read error is the likely source. The chain recombines TRBV20-1 with TRBJ2-1; D ambiguous. Per germline, CDR1 DFQATT and CDR2 SNEGSKA (reference sequence). This CDR3 has 10 residues. Trimming shortened V by 4 bases and J by 4 bases, and 2 bases separated the two germline ends. CDR3 in DNA: TGCAGTGCTATGTACAATGAGCAGTTCTGC. Amino acid sequence: CSAMYNEQFC.

This clonotype was detected a few times. This chain links TRBV27 with TRBJ1-2, with D tentatively TRBD1 (5 bases). V lost 6 bases to trimming and J lost 7 bases, with 15 bases between them. The CDR3 has 13 amino acids. Germline V lookup: CDR1 MNHEY, CDR2 SMNVEV (reference sequence). The CDR3 DNA is TGTGCCAGCAGAGCTAAAGGGGCGGCTGGCTACACCTTC. Its protein is CASRAKGAAGYTF.

The gene calls are TRBV12-3 or TRBV12-4 and TRBJ2-1, with D perhaps given as TRBD1 or TRBD2 (5 bases each). CDR3 length: 15 amino acids. V was pared by 7 bases and J by 5 bases, with 18 bases between. The CDR3 DNA reads as TGTGCCAGCACCCCGGGACCACCGCTCAACAATGAGCAGTTCTTC. It encodes CASTPGPPLNNEQFF.

This sequence joins TRBV20-1 and TRBJ2-7; D unresolved. The CDR3 runs to 12 residues. V lost 3 bases and J 6 bases, leaving 12 bases between the germline ends. Germline CDR1 DFQATT, CDR2 SNEGSKA (reference sequence). The CDR3 loop reads CSASLSGFEQYF. CDR3 sequence (DNA): TGCAGTGCTAGTTTAAGTGGTTTCGAGCAGTACTTC.

In this sample, this clonotype turned up a few times. The chain recombines TRBV11-3 with TRBJ2-5; D tentatively fits TRBD1 or TRBD2 (5 bases each). Germline lookup yields CDR1 SGHNT and CDR2 YENEEA. The length of the CDR3 is 16 residues. V shed 2 bases and J shed 4 bases, with 17 bases lying between them. CDR3 amino acids: CASSLRGADGRETQYF. In DNA form, the CDR3 reads TGTGCCAGCAGCTTAAGGGGAGCGGATGGGAGAGAGACCCAGTACTTC.